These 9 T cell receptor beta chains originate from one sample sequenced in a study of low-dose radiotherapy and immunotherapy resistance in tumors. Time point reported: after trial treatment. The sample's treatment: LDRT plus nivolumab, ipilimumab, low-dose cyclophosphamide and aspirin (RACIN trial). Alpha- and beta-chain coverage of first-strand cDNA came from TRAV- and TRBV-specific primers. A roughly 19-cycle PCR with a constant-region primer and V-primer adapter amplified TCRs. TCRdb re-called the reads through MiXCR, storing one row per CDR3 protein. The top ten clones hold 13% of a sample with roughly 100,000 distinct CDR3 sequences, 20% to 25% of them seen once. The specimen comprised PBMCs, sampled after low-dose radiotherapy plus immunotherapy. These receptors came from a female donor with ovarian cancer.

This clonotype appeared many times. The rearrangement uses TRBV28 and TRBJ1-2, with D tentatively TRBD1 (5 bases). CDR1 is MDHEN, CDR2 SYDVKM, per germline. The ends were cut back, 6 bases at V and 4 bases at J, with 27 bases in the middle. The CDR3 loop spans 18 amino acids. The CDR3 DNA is TGTGCCAGCAGCTCCACCCGGGACCGCTCTCGTGGGGGCTATGGCTACACCTTC. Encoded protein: CASSSTRDRSRGGYGYTF.

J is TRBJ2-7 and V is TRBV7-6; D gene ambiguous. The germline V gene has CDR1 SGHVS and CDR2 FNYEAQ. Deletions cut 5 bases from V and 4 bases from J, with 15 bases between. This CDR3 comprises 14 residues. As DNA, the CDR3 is TGTGCCAGCAGCGATCAAGGTGGGGTTTACGAGCAGTACTTC. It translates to CASSDQGGVYEQYF.

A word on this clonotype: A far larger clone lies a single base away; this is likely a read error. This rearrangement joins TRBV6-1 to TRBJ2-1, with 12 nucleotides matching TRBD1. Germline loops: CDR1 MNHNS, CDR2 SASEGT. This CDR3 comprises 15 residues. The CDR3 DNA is TGTGCCAGCAGCCTGGGACAGGGGGCCCCGAAAGAGCAGATCTTC. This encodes CASSLGQGAPKEQIF.

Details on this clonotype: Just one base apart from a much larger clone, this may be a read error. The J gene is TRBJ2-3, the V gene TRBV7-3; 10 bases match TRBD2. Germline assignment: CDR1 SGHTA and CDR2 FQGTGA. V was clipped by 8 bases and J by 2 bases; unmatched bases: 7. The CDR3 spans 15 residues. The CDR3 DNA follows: TGTGCCAGCGGCGTAACTAGCGGGGTCACAGATACGCAGTATTTT. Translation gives CASGVTSGVTDTQYF.

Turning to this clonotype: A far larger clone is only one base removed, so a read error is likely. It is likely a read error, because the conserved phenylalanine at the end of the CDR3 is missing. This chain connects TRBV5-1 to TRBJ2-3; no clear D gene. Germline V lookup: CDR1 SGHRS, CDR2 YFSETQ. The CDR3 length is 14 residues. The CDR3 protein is CASSSDRGTDTQYL. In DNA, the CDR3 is TGTGCCAGCAGCTCCGACCGCGGCACAGATACGCAGTATTTA.

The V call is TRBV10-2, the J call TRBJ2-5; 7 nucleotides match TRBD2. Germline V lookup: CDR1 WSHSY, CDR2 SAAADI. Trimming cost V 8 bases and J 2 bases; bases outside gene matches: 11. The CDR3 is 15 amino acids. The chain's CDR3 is CASRFRDYSQETQYF. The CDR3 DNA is TGCGCCAGCCGCTTTCGGGACTACTCGCAAGAGACCCAGTACTTC.

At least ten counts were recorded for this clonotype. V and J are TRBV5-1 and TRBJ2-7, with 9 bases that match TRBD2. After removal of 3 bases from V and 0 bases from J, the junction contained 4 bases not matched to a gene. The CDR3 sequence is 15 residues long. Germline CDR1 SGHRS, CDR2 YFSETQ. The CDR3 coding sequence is TGCGCCAGCAGCTCCCCTAGCGGGATCTCCTACGAGCAGTACTTC. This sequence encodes CASSSPSGISYEQYF.

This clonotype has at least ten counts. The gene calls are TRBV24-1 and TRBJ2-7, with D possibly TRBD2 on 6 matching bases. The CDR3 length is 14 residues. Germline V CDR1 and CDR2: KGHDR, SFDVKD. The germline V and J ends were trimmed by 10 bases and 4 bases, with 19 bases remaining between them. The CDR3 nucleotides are TGTGCCACTTTCTTTACTAGCCCGCTATACGAGCAGTACTTC. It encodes CATFFTSPLYEQYF.

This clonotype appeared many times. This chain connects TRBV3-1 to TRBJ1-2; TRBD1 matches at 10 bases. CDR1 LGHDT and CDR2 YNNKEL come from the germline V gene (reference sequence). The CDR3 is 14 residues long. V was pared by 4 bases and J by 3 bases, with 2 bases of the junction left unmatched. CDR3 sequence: CASSLDRGYYGYTF. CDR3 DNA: TGTGCCAGCAGCCTGGACAGGGGGTACTATGGCTACACCTTC.